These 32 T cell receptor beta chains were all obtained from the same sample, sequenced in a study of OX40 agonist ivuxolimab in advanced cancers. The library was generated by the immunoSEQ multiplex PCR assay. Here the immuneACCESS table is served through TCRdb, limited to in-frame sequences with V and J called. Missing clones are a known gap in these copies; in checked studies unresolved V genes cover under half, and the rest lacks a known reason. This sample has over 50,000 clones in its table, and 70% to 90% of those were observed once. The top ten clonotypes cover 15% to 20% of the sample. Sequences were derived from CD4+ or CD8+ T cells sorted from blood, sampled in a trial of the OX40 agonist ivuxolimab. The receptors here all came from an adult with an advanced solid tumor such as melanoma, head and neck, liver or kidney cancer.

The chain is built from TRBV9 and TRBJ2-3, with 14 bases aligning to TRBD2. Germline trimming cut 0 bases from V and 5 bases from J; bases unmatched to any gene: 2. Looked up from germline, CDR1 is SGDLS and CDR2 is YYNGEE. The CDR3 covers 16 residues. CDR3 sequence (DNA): TGTGCCAGCAGCGTAGGAGGACTAGCGGGAGGAGATACGCAGTATTTT. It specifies CASSVGGLAGGDTQYF.

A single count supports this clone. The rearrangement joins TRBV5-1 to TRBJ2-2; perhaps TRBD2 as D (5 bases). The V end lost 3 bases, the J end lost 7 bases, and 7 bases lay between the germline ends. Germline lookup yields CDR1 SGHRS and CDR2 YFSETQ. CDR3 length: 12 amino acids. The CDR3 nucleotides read TGCGCCAGCAGCTCGGCGGGCGGGGAGCTGTTTTTT. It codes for CASSSAGGELFF.

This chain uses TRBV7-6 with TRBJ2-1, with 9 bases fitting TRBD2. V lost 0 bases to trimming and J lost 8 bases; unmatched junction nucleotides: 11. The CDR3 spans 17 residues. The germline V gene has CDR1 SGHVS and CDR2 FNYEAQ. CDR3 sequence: CASSLAGAGGPFDEQFF. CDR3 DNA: TGTGCCAGCAGCTTAGCTGGGGCGGGAGGGCCCTTCGATGAGCAGTTCTTC.

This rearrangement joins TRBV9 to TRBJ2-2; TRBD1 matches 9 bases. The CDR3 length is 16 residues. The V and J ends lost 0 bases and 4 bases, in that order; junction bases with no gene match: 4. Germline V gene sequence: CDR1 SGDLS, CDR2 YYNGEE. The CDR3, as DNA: TGTGCCAGCAGCGTAGGAGACAGGGGGGCCACCGGGGAGCTGTTTTTT. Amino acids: CASSVGDRGATGELFF.

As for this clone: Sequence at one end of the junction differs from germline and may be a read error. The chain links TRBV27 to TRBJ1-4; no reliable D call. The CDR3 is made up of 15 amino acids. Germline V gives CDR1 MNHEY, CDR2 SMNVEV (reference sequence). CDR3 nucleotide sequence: TGTGCCAGGAGTTTACCAGGCGCAACTAATGAAAAACTGTTTTTT. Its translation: CARSLPGATNEKLFF.

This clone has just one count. In DNA, the CDR3 is TGTGCCAGCAGTGTAACAGGTGCTAGCTTCGAAAAACTGTTTTTT. As protein: CASSVTGASFEKLFF. The chain links TRBV28 to TRBJ1-4, with a tentative D call TRBD1 (5 bases). This CDR3 contains 15 residues. The germline V gene has CDR1 MDHEN and CDR2 SYDVKM. V dropped 5 bases and J dropped 8 bases, with 18 bases sitting between them. The full variable domain, with the rest looked up from reference TRBV28 and TRBJ1-4, is DVKVTQSSRYLVKRTGEKVFLECVQDMDHENMFWYRQDPGLGLRLIYFSYDVKMKEKGDIPEGYSVSREKKERFSLILESASTNQTSMYLCASSVTGASFEKLFFGSGTQLSVL.

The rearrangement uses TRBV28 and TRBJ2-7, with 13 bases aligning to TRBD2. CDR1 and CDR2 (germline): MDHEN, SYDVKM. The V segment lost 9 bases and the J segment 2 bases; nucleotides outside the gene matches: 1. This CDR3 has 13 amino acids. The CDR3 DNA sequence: TGTGCCAGTGGGACTAGCGGGACCTACGAGCAGTACTTC. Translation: CASGTSGTYEQYF.

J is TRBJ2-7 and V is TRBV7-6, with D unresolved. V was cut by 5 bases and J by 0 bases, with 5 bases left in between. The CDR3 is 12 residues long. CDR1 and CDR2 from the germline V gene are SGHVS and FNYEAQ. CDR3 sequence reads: CASSGDSYEQYF. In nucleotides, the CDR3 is TGTGCCAGCAGCGGGGACTCCTACGAGCAGTACTTC.

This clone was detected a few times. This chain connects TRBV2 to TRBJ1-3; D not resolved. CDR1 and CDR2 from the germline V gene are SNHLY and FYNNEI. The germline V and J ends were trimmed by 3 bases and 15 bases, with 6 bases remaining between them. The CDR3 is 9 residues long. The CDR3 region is CASSETRYF. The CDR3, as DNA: TGTGCCAGCAGTGAGACAAGATATTTT.

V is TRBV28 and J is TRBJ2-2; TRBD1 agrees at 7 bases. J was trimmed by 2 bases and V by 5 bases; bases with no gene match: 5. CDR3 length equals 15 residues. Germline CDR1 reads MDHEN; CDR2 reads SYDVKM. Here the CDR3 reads CASSTGTVNTGELFF. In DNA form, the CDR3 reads TGTGCCAGCAGTACCGGGACAGTAAACACCGGGGAGCTGTTTTTT.

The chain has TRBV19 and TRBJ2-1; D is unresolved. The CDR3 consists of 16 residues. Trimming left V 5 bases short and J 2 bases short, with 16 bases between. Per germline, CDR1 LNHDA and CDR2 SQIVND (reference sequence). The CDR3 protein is CASSLPGRAPYNEQFF. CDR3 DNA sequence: TGTGCCAGTAGTTTGCCTGGCCGAGCCCCCTACAATGAGCAGTTCTTC.

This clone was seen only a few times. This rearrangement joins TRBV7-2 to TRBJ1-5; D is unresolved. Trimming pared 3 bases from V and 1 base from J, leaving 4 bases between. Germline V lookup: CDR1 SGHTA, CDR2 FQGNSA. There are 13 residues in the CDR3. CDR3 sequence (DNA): TGTGCCAGCAGCTTTTACAGCAATCAGCCCCAGCATTTT. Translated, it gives CASSFYSNQPQHF.

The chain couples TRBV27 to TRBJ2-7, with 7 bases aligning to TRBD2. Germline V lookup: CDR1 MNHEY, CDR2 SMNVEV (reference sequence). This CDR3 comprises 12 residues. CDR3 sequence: CAVGGGPFEQYF. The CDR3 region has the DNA TGTGCTGTTGGGGGAGGGCCCTTCGAGCAGTACTTC.

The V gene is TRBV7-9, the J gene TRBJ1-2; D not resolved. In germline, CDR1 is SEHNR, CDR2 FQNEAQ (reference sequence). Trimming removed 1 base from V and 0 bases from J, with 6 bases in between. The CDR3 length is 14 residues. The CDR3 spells CASSLGSANYGYTF. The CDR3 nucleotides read TGTGCCAGCAGCTTAGGGTCAGCTAACTATGGCTACACCTTC. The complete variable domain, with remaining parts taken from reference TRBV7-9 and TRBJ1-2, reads DTGVSQNPRHKITKRGQNVTFRCDPISEHNRLYWYRQTLGQGPEFLTYFQNEAQLEKSRLLSDRFSAERPKGSFSTLEIQRTEQGDSAMYLCASSLGSANYGYTFGSGTRLTVV.

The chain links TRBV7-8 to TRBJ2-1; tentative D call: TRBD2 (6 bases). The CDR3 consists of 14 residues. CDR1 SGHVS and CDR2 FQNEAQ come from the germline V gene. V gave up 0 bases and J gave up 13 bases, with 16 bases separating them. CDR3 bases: TGTGCCAGCAGCTTAGCTGAGGGAGGACTTCATCAGTTCTTC. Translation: CASSLAEGGLHQFF.

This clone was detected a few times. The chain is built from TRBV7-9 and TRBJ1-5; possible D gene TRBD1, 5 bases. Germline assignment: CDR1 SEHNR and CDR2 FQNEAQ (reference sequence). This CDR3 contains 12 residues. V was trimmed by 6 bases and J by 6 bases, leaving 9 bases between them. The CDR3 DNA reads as TGTGCCAGCAGTTCGACAGTTCAGCCCCAGCATTTT. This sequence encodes CASSSTVQPQHF.

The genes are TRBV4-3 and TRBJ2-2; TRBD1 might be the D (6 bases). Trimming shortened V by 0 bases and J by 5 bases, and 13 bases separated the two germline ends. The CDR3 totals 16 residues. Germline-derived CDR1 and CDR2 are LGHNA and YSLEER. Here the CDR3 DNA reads TGCGCCAGCAGCCAAGACAGGGGACCCCAGACCGGGGAGCTGTTTTTT. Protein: CASSQDRGPQTGELFF.

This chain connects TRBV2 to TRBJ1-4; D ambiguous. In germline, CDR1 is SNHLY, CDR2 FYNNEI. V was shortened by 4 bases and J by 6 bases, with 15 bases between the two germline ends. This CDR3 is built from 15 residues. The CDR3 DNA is TGTGCCAGCAGTGGGGAGGGAGTAAAGGATGAAAAACTGTTTTTT. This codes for CASSGEGVKDEKLFF.

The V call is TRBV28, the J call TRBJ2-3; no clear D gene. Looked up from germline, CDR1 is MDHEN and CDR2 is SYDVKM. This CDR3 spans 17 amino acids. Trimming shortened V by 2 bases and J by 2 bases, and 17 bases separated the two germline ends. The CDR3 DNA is TGTGCCAGCAGTTTACATCCCCCTATCGGCCACACAGATACGCAGTATTTT. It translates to CASSLHPPIGHTDTQYF.

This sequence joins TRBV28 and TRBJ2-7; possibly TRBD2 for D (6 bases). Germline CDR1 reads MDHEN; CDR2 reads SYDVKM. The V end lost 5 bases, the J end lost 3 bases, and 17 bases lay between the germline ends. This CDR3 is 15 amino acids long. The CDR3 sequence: CASSPLTGTYYEQYF. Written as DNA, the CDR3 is TGTGCCAGCAGTCCCCTTACCGGGACTTACTACGAGCAGTACTTC.

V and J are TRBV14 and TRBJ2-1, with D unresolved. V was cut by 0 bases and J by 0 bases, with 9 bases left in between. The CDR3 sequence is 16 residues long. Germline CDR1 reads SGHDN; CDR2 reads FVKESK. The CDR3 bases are TGTGCCAGCAGCCAAGAAATCGCGGACTCCTACAATGAGCAGTTCTTC. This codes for CASSQEIADSYNEQFF.

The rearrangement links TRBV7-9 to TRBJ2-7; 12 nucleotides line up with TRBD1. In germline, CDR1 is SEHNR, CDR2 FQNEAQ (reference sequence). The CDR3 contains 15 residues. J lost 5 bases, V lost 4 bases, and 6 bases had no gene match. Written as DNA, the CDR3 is TGTGCCAGCAGCTATCCGGGACAGGGGGCCGACGAGCAGTACTTC. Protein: CASSYPGQGADEQYF.

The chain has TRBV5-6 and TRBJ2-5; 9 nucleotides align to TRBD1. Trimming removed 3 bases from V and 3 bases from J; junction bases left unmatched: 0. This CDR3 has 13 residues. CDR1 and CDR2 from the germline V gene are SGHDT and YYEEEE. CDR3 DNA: TGTGCCAGCAGCTGGGACAGGGAAGAGACCCAGTACTTC. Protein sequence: CASSWDREETQYF.

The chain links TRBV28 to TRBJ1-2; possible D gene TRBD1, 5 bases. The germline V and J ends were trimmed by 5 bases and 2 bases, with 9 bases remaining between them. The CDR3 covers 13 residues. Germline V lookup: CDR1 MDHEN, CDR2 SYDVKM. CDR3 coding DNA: TGTGCCAGCAGTCCCCGACAGAACTATGGCTACACCTTC. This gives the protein CASSPRQNYGYTF.

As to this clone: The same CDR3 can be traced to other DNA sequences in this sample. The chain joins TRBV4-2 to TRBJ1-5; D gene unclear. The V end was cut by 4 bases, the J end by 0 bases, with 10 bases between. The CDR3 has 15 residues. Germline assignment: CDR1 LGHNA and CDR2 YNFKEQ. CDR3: CASSLISDSNQPQHF. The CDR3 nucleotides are TGTGCCAGCAGCCTTATATCTGATAGCAATCAGCCCCAGCATTTT.

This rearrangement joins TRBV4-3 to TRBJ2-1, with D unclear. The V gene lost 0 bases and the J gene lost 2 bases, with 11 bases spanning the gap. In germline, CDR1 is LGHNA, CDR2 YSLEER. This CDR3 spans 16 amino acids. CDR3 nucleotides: TGCGCCAGCAGCCAAGAGAACGAAATTGCCTACAATGAGCAGTTCTTC. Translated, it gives CASSQENEIAYNEQFF.

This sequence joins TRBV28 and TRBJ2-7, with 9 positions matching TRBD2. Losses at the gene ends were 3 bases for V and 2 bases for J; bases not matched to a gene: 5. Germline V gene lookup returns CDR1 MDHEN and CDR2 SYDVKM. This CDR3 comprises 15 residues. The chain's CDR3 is CASSFPAGGAYEQYF. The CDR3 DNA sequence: TGTGCCAGCAGTTTTCCGGCGGGGGGGGCCTACGAGCAGTACTTC.

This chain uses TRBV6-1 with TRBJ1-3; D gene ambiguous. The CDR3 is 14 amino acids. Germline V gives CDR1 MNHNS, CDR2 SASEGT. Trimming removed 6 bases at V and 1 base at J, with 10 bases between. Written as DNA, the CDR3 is TGTGCCAGCAGCCGATCGCCTTCTGGAAACACCATATATTTT. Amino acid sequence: CASSRSPSGNTIYF.

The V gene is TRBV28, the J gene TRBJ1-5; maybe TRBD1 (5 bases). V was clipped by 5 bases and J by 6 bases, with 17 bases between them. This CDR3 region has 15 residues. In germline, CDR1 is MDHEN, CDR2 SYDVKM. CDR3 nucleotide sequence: TGTGCCAGCAGTCGTCAGGGAGGGGACGTTCAGCCCCAGCATTTT. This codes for CASSRQGGDVQPQHF.

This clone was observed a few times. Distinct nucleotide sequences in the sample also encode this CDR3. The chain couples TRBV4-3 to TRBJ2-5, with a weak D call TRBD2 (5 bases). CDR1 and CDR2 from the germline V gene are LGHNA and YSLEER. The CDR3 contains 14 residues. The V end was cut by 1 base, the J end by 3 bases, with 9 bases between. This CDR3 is CASSQGTGKETQYF. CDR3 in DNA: TGCGCCAGCAGCCAAGGGACTGGAAAAGAGACCCAGTACTTC.

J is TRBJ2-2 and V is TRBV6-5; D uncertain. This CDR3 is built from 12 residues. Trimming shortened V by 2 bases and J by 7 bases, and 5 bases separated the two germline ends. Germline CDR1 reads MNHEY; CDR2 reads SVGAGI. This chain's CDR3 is CASSYVGGELFF. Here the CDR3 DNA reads TGTGCCAGCAGTTACGTGGGCGGGGAGCTGTTTTTT.

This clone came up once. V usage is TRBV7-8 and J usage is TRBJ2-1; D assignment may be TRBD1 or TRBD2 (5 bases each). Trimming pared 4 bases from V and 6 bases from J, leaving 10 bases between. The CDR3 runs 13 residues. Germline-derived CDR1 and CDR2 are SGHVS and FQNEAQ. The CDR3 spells CASSSTGLNEQFF. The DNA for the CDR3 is TGTGCCAGCAGCTCCACGGGGCTCAATGAGCAGTTCTTC.